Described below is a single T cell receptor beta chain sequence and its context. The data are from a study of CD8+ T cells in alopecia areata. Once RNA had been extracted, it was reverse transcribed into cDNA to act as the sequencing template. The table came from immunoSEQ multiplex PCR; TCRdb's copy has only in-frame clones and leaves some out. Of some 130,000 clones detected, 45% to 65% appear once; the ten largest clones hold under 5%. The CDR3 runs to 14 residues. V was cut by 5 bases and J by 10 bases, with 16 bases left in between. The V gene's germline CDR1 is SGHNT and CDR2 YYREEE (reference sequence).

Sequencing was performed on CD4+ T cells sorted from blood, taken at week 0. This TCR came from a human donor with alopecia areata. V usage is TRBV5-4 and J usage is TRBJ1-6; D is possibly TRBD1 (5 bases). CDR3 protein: CASRLQGLGSPLHF. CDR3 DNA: TGTGCCAGCAGATTGCAGGGTTTAGGATCACCCCTCCACTTT.